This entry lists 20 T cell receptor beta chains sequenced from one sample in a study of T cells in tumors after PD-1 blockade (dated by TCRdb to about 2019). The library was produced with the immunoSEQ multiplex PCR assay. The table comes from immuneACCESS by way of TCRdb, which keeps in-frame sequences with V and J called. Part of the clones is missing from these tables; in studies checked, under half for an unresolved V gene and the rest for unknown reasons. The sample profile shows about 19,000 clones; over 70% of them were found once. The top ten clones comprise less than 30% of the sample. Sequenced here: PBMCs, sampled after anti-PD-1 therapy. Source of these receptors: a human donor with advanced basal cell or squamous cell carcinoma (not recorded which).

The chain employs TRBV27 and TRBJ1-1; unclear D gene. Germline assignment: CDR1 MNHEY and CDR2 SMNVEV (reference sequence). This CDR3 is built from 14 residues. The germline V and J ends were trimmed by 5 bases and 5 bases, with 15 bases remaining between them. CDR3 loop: CASSLASGVTEAFF. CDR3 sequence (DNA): TGTGCCAGCAGTCTCGCCTCCGGGGTGACTGAAGCTTTCTTT.

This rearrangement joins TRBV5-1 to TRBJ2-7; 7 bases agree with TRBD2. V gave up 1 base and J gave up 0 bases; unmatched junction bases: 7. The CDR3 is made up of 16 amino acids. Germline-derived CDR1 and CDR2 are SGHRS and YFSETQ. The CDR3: CASSLFLAEGSYEQYF. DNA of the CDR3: TGCGCCAGCAGCTTGTTCCTAGCGGAGGGCTCCTACGAGCAGTACTTC.

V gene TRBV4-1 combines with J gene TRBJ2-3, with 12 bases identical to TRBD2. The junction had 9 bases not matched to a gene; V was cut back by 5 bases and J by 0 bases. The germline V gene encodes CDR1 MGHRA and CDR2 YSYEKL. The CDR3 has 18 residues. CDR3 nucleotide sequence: TGCGCCAGCAGCTACCGGACTAGCGGGGAGTCTAGCACAGATACGCAGTATTTT. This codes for CASSYRTSGESSTDTQYF.

CDR3 residues: CASSSVGGGLDTQYF. DNA for the CDR3: TGCGCCAGCAGCTCGGTTGGAGGGGGCCTAGATACGCAGTATTTT. The chain carries TRBV5-1 and TRBJ2-3; D perhaps matches TRBD1 (7 bases). Germline V CDR1 and CDR2: SGHRS, YFSETQ. This CDR3 contains 15 residues. V gave up 3 bases and J gave up 5 bases, with 16 bases separating them. Combining the CDR3 with reference TRBV5-1 and TRBJ2-3 gives the whole variable domain KAGVTQTPRYLIKTRGQQVTLSCSPISGHRSVSWYQQTPGQGLQFLFEYFSETQRNKGNFPGRFSGRQFSNSRSEMNVSTLELGDSALYLCASSSVGGGLDTQYFGPGTRLTVL.

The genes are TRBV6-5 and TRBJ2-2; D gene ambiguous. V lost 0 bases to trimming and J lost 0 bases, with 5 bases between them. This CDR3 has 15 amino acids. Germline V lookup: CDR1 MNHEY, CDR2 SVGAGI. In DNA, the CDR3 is TGTGCCAGCAGTTACTCAGGAACGAACACCGGGGAGCTGTTTTTT. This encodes CASSYSGTNTGELFF.

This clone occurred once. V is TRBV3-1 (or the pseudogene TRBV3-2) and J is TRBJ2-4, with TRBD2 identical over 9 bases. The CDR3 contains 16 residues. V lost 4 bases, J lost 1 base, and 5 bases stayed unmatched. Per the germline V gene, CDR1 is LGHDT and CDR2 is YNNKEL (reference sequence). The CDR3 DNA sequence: TGTGCCAGCAGCCCAACTAGCGGGCTTGCCAAAAACATTCAGTACTTC. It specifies CASSPTSGLAKNIQYF.

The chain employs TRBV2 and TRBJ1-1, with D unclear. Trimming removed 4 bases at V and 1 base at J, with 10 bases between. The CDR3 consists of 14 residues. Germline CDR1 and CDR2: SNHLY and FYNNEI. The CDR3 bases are TGTGCCAGCAGTGTTTTCGCGGAGAACACTGAAGCTTTCTTT. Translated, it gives CASSVFAENTEAFF.

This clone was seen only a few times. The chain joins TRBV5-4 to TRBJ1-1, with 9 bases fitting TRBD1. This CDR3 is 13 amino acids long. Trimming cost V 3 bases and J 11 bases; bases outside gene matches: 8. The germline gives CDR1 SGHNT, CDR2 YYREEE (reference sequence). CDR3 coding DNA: TGTGCCAGCAGCTCAGGACAGGGGTGGGGTGCTTTCTTT. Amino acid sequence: CASSSGQGWGAFF.

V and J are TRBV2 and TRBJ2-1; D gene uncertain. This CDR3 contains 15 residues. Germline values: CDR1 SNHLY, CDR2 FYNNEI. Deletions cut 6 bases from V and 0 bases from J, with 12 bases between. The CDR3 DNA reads TGTGCCAGCAGATCCCCCTGGAGCTCCTACAATGAGCAGTTCTTC. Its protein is CASRSPWSSYNEQFF. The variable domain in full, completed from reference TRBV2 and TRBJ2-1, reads EPEVTQTPSHQVTQMGQEVILRCVPISNHLYFYWYRQILGQKVEFLVSFYNNEISEKSEIFDDQFSVERPDGSNFTLKIRSTKLEDSAMYFCASRSPWSSYNEQFFGPGTRLTVL.

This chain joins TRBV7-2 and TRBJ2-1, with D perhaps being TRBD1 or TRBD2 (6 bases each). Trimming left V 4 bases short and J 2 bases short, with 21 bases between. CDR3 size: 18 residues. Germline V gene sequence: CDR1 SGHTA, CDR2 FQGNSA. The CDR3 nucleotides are TGTGCCAGCAGCTCACTCGACTTGTGGGGGGCTACCTACAATGAGCAGTTCTTC. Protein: CASSSLDLWGATYNEQFF. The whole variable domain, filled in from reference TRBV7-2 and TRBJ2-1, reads GAGVSQSPSNKVTEKGKDVELRCDPISGHTALYWYRQSLGQGLEFLIYFQGNSAPDKSGLPSDRFSAERTGGSVSTLTIQRTQQEDSAVYLCASSSLDLWGATYNEQFFGPGTRLTVL.

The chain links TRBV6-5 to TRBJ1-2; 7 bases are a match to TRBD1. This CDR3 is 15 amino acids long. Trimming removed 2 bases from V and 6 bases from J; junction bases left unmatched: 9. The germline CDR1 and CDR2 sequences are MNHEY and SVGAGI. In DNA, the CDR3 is TGTGCCAGCAGTTACACCAAGACAGGGACAGATGGCTACACCTTC. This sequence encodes CASSYTKTGTDGYTF.

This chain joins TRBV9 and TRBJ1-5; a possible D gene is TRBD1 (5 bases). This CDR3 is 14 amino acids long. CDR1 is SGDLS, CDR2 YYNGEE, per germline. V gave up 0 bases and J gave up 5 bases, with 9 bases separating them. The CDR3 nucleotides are TGTGCCAGCAGCGTAGATATAGGGGATCAGCCCCAGCATTTT. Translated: CASSVDIGDQPQHF.

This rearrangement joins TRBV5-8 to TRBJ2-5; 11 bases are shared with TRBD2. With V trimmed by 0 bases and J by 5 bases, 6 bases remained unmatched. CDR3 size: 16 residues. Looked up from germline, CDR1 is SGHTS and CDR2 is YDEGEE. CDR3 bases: TGTGCCAGCAGCTTGGGGCTAGCGGGAGGTTTTGAGACCCAGTACTTC. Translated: CASSLGLAGGFETQYF.

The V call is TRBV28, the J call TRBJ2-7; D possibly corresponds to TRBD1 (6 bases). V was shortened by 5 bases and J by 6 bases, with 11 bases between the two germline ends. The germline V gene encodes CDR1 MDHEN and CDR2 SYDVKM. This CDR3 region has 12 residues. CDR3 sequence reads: CASSRTGSEQYF. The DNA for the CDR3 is TGTGCCAGCAGTCGAACAGGGTCCGAGCAGTACTTC.

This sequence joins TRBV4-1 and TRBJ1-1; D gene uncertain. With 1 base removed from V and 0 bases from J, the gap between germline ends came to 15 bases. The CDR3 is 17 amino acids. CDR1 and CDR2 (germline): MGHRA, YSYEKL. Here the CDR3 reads CASSQGGGRYMNTEAFF. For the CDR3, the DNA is TGCGCCAGCAGCCAAGGGGGAGGACGGTACATGAACACTGAAGCTTTCTTT.

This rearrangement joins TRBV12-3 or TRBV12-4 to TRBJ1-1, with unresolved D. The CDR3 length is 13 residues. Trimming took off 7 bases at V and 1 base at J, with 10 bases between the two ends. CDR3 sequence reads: CASTQVTNTEAFF. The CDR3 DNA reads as TGTGCCAGCACCCAGGTTACGAACACTGAAGCTTTCTTT.

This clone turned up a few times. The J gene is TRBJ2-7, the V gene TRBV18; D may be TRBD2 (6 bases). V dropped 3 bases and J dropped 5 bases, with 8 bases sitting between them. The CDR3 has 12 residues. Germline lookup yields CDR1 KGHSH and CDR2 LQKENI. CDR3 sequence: CASSPTGDEQYF. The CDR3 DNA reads TGTGCCAGCTCACCTACGGGGGACGAGCAGTACTTC.

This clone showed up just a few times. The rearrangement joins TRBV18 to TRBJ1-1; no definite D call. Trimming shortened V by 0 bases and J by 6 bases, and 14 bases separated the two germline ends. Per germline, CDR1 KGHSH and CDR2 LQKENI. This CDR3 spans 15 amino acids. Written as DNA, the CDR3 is TGTGCCAGCTCACCACCGCTGGGGAGCGTGTCTGAAGCTTTCTTT. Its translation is CASSPPLGSVSEAFF.

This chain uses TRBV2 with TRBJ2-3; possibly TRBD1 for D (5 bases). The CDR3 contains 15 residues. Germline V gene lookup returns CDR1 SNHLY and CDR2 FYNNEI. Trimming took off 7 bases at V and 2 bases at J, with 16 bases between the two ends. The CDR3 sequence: CASMQGMPLTDTQYF. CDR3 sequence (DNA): TGTGCCAGCATGCAGGGAATGCCCCTCACAGATACGCAGTATTTT.

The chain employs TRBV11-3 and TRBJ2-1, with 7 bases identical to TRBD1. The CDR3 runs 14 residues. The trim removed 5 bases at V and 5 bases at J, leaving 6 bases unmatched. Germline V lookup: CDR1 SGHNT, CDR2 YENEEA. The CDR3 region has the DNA TGTGCCAGCAGCCGTAGGGACAGAGACAATGAGCAGTTCTTC. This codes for CASSRRDRDNEQFF.